The subject of this entry is one T cell receptor beta chain. No antigen is known for it. CDR3 size: 12 residues. Trimming took 5 bases from V and 4 from J, leaving 8 bases between them. Germline CDR1 SNHLY, CDR2 FYNNEI. The method was immunoSEQ multiplex PCR; TCRdb's version includes in-frame clones alone and lacks a portion of them. The table lists 12,000 to 15,000 clones, about 86% of them singletons, with 6.7% in the top ten. Exclusion of a patient followed from autoimmune disease history or systemic immunosuppression. The sample comes from a study of OX40 agonist ivuxolimab in advanced cancers. Background on the study: Patients received ivuxolimab, an agonistic anti-OX40 (CD134) antibody. Broader study findings: At doses 0.1 to 3.0 mg/kg, CD4+ and CD8+ clones expanded. Not determined was the antigen specificity of the expanded peripheral T cells.

The sequences come from CD4+ or CD8+ T cells sorted from blood, collected in a trial of the OX40 agonist ivuxolimab. The sequence derives from an adult with an advanced solid tumor such as melanoma, head and neck, liver or kidney cancer. The chain employs TRBV2 and TRBJ2-5, with D unresolved. The CDR3 loop reads CASSRYLETQYF. The DNA of the CDR3 is TGTGCCAGCAGTCGCTATTTAGAGACCCAGTACTTC.